This T cell receptor beta chain was sequenced for a study of the immune and genomic landscape of osteosarcoma. Study context: Pediatric and adult high-grade osteosarcoma patients, median diagnosis age approximately 30. Localized disease at presentation in less than 85%; roughly 64% were male.

The data were produced by immunoSEQ multiplex PCR, yet TCRdb's version contains in-frame clones alone and is incomplete. The sample has about 5,300 clones; 77% are singletons. Germline CDR1 SGHNT, CDR2 YYREEE (reference sequence). CDR3 size: 15 residues. V gave up 4 bases and J gave up 2 bases, with 15 bases separating them. Osteosarcoma specimens were post-treatment primary, local recurrence and metastasis tumors from poor-prognosis patients. The TCR comes from a human donor with osteosarcoma. The source material was osteosarcoma tumor tissue from the lung. The chain has TRBV5-4 and TRBJ1-1; D is ambiguous. The CDR3 region is CASSPDLSANTEAFF. CDR3 bases: TGTGCCAGCAGCCCCGATCTCTCGGCTAACACTGAAGCTTTCTTT.